Sequencing of this T cell receptor beta chain was carried out in a study of early T cells in non-severe SARS-CoV-2 infection. Study in general: The chains were unpaired, and the sequenced material was bulk RNA from unsorted whole blood.

Researchers tagged individual cDNA molecules with unique molecular identifiers. TCRdb used MiXCR to reprocess the 5' RACE reads, holding one entry per CDR3 protein. The data hold 69,000 or so distinct CDR3 sequences, with approximately 4.5% observed a single time. The sample holds a few counts of this clonotype. Its antigen is currently unknown. Findings of the study overall: Matches to VDJdb favored anti-spike CD8 responses and missed private and CD4 specificities.

The length of the CDR3 is 16 residues. V lost 0 bases to trimming and J lost 0 bases; unmatched junction nucleotides: 6. Germline lookup yields CDR1 DFQATT and CDR2 SNEGSKA (reference sequence). The source material was whole blood, sampled at baseline. The chain joins TRBV20-1 to TRBJ2-3, with 7 bases that match TRBD2. This clonotype was obtained from an adult who was a healthcare worker with PCR-confirmed SARS-CoV-2 infection or an uninfected control (not recorded which). The donor label of this sample is uncertain. The CDR3 DNA follows: TGCAGTGCTAGAGATTCCGGGACTACCAGCACAGATACGCAGTATTTT. It codes for CSARDSGTTSTDTQYF.